A single sample gave rise to the 10 T cell receptor beta chains below, sequenced in a study of blood T cell repertoires in COVID-19 (dated by TCRdb to 2018 to 2020). Libraries came from the immunoSEQ multiplex PCR assay. The table comes from immuneACCESS by way of TCRdb, which keeps in-frame sequences with V and J called. Part of the clones is missing from these tables; in studies checked, under half for an unresolved V gene and the rest for unknown reasons. This sample is represented by approximately 50,000 clones; roughly 90% of them were singletons. The ten largest clonotypes hold approximately 3% of the sample. Sequenced input: peripheral blood. Receptors originate from a human donor in a cohort sampled during active COVID-19.

In this sample, this clone turned up a few times. The V gene is TRBV12-3 or TRBV12-4, the J gene TRBJ1-3; D is unresolved. The CDR3 is made up of 12 amino acids. Trimming pared 3 bases from V and 3 bases from J, leaving 3 bases between. The CDR3 DNA is TGTGCCAGCAGTTTCTTTGGAAACACCATATATTTT. Amino acid sequence: CASSFFGNTIYF.

V usage is TRBV5-4 and J usage is TRBJ2-2; D not resolved. Germline V gene data show CDR1 as SGHNT and CDR2 as YYREEE (reference sequence). This CDR3 spans 14 amino acids. The ends were cut back, 1 base at V and 1 base at J, with 5 bases in the middle. CDR3 coding DNA: TGTGCCAGCAGCTTGCGACAGAACACCGGGGAGCTGTTTTTT. Amino acids: CASSLRQNTGELFF.

V is TRBV11-2 and J is TRBJ1-1; no reliable D call. Trimming took 1 base from V and 7 from J, leaving 16 bases between them. Germline CDR1 SGHAT, CDR2 FQNNGV. CDR3 size: 15 residues. The CDR3 loop reads CASSLVRRNRDEAFF. CDR3 nucleotides: TGTGCCAGCAGCTTAGTGCGGAGGAACCGGGATGAAGCTTTCTTT.

The chain couples TRBV7-9 to TRBJ1-2; no definite D call. This CDR3 has 15 amino acids. V was shortened by 1 base and J by 0 bases, with 9 bases between the two germline ends. Germline V gene data show CDR1 as SEHNR and CDR2 as FQNEAQ (reference sequence). The CDR3 spells CASSLGAAANYGYTF. Written as DNA, the CDR3 is TGTGCCAGCAGCTTAGGGGCAGCCGCTAACTATGGCTACACCTTC.

The V and J genes are TRBV5-5 and TRBJ2-5, with 12 nucleotides matching TRBD2. The germline gives CDR1 SGHKS, CDR2 YYEKEE (reference sequence). The CDR3 loop spans 16 amino acids. The V gene end was trimmed by 0 bases and the J gene end by 5 bases; junction bases not matched to a gene: 5. DNA of the CDR3: TGTGCCAGCAGCTTGGGACTAGCGGGGGATGGGGAGACCCAGTACTTC. It is translated as CASSLGLAGDGETQYF.

The V and J genes are TRBV19 and TRBJ2-3; 10 nucleotides align to TRBD2. Germline V gene lookup returns CDR1 LNHDA and CDR2 SQIVND (reference sequence). V trimming: 3 bases; J trimming: 2 bases; junction bases outside the gene matches: 5. The CDR3 is 16 amino acids. The CDR3 region is CASSMILAGPTDTQYF. The CDR3 region has the DNA TGTGCCAGTAGTATGATACTAGCGGGGCCCACAGATACGCAGTATTTT. Complete variable domain (other parts from reference TRBV19 and TRBJ2-3): DGGITQSPKYLFRKEGQNVTLSCEQNLNHDAMYWYRQDPGQGLRLIYYSQIVNDFQKGDIAEGYSVSREKKESFPLTVTSAQKNPTAFYLCASSMILAGPTDTQYFGPGTRLTVL.

This clone has just a few counts. The V and J genes are TRBV29-1 and TRBJ1-1; D ambiguous. The CDR3 has 12 residues. In germline, CDR1 is SQVTM, CDR2 ANQGSEA. Trimming left V 6 bases short and J 0 bases short, with 8 bases between. Here the CDR3 DNA reads TGCAGCGTCCGAGAGATGAACACTGAAGCTTTCTTT. Protein sequence: CSVREMNTEAFF.

The rearrangement uses TRBV24-1 and TRBJ2-3; no definite D call. V lost 6 bases and J 14 bases, leaving 11 bases between the germline ends. CDR1 is KGHDR and CDR2 is SFDVKD in the germline V gene. The CDR3 is 10 amino acids. The chain's CDR3 is CATSSPRGYF. In DNA form, the CDR3 reads TGTGCCACCAGTTCCCCAAGAGGGTATTTT.

J is TRBJ2-3 and V is TRBV18; TRBD2 matches 8 bases. Losses at the gene ends were 6 bases for V and 6 bases for J; bases not matched to a gene: 14. Germline CDR1 and CDR2: KGHSH and LQKENI. The CDR3 is 16 amino acids. CDR3 amino acids: CASSSLGRGVTDTQYF. The DNA of the CDR3 is TGTGCCAGCTCGTCGCTCGGGCGGGGGGTCACGGATACGCAGTATTTT.

The gene calls are TRBV7-2 and TRBJ2-2, with 9 bases matching TRBD1. The V segment lost 5 bases and the J segment 7 bases; nucleotides outside the gene matches: 11. The CDR3 is 16 residues long. Germline CDR1 is SGHTA and CDR2 is FQGNSA. CDR3 loop: CASSPQRTGVDGELFF. The CDR3, as DNA: TGTGCCAGCAGCCCCCAACGGACAGGGGTGGACGGGGAGCTGTTTTTT.